The 21 T cell receptor beta chains in this list originate from one sample, sequenced in a study of blood T cell repertoires in COVID-19 (dated by TCRdb to 2020 to 2021). To prepare the library, the immunoSEQ multiplex PCR assay was applied. TCRdb re-hosts the immuneACCESS table, in-frame sequences only. Its copies lack some clones; in the studies checked, an unresolved V gene accounts for under half of them, and the cause for the rest is not known. A total of 120,000 to 150,000 clones appear in this sample, 80% to 90% of them only once. Jointly, the top ten make up about an eighth of the sample. The sequenced sample consisted of peripheral blood. Source of these receptors: a man aged 18 to 29 with COVID-19, enrolled during active disease.

The rearrangement joins TRBV5-6 to TRBJ2-1, with 7 positions matching TRBD2. CDR3 length: 15 amino acids. Trimming cost V 0 bases and J 3 bases; bases outside gene matches: 3. Germline V gene data show CDR1 as SGHDT and CDR2 as YYEEEE. This CDR3 reads CASSLGGGDYNEQFF. The DNA for the CDR3 is TGTGCCAGCAGCTTGGGTGGGGGGGACTACAATGAGCAGTTCTTC.

The chain recombines TRBV6-2 or TRBV6-3 with TRBJ2-1, with D tentatively TRBD1 (6 bases). This CDR3 spans 14 amino acids. Germline V gene lookup returns CDR1 MNHEY and CDR2 SVGEGT. V was shortened by 3 bases and J by 1 base, with 7 bases between the two germline ends. The CDR3 region is CASSYQGSYNEQFF. The CDR3 bases are TGTGCCAGCAGTTATCAGGGGTCCTACAATGAGCAGTTCTTC.

This clone was counted only a few times. The genes are TRBV4-3 and TRBJ1-1, with a weak D call TRBD1 (5 bases). Germline CDR1 is LGHNA and CDR2 is YSLEER. V lost 0 bases and J lost 2, with 10 bases in between. The CDR3 consists of 15 residues. CDR3 loop: CASSQDRGVNTEAFF. In nucleotides, the CDR3 is TGCGCCAGCAGCCAAGACCGGGGGGTTAACACTGAAGCTTTCTTT.

The chain has TRBV10-3 and TRBJ2-1, with 13 positions matching TRBD2. CDR3 length: 15 amino acids. The ends lost 6 bases at V and 8 bases at J; junction bases unmatched: 7. The germline CDR1 and CDR2 sequences are ENHRY and SYGVKD. In DNA, the CDR3 is TGTGCCATCAGAGTGCGGACTAGCGGGAGATATGAGCAGTTCTTC. Its translation: CAIRVRTSGRYEQFF.

CDR3 bases: TGTGCCAGCAGCAAGAGCCTAGCGGGAGAATACGAGCAGTACTTC. It yields the protein CASSKSLAGEYEQYF. V and J are TRBV7-8 and TRBJ2-7; 10 positions agree with TRBD2. The CDR3 is made up of 15 amino acids. V was pared by 5 bases and J by 4 bases, with 8 bases of the junction left unmatched. Germline V lookup: CDR1 SGHVS, CDR2 FQNEAQ.

This chain joins TRBV30 and TRBJ2-7, with a possible D match to TRBD2 (6 bases). V was cut by 2 bases and J by 2 bases, with 16 bases left in between. The CDR3 runs 15 residues. CDR1 is GTSNPN, CDR2 SVGIG, per germline (reference sequence). CDR3 protein: CAWSLEPREPYEQYF. CDR3 nucleotides: TGTGCCTGGAGTCTAGAACCCCGGGAGCCCTACGAGCAGTACTTC. Full variable domain (remainder filled in from reference TRBV30 and TRBJ2-7): SQTIHQWPATLVQPVGSPLSLECTVEGTSNPNLYWYRQAAGRGLQLLFYSVGIGQISSEVPQNLSASRPQDRQFILSSKKLLLSDSGFYLCAWSLEPREPYEQYFGPGTRLTVT.

This clone has a single count. The rearrangement joins TRBV25-1 to TRBJ2-2; TRBD2 matches at 8 bases. CDR1 MGHDK and CDR2 SYGVNS come from the germline V gene. V shed 6 bases, J shed 4 bases, and the junction held 10 bases outside the gene matches. CDR3 length equals 16 residues. The CDR3 region has the DNA TGTGCCAGCAGACCGAACGGGAGGGCAAGCACCGGGGAGCTGTTTTTT. Amino acid sequence: CASRPNGRASTGELFF.

The chain joins TRBV30 to TRBJ1-4; D is unresolved. Trimming took 8 bases from V and 0 from J, leaving 13 bases between them. The CDR3 runs to 14 residues. Germline V CDR1 and CDR2: GTSNPN, SVGIG (reference sequence). CDR3 sequence (DNA): TGTGCCGCACGGCTAGGAGCAACTAATGAAAAACTGTTTTTT. Its translation: CAARLGATNEKLFF. The full variable domain, with the rest looked up from reference TRBV30 and TRBJ1-4, is SQTIHQWPATLVQPVGSPLSLECTVEGTSNPNLYWYRQAAGRGLQLLFYSVGIGQISSEVPQNLSASRPQDRQFILSSKKLLLSDSGFYLCAARLGATNEKLFFGSGTQLSVL.

The V gene is TRBV6-1, the J gene TRBJ1-5; TRBD1 matches at 10 bases. Germline V gene lookup returns CDR1 MNHNS and CDR2 SASEGT. This CDR3 is built from 15 residues. V lost 3 bases and J lost 6; bases outside the gene matches: 5. The CDR3 bases are TGTGCCAGCAGTGACGACAGGGGGCGAGTTCAGCCCCAGCATTTT. This sequence encodes CASSDDRGRVQPQHF.

The rearrangement uses TRBV9 and TRBJ1-5; 7 nucleotides align to TRBD1. V was clipped by 0 bases and J by 3 bases; unmatched bases: 3. Per germline, CDR1 SGDLS and CDR2 YYNGEE. There are 15 residues in the CDR3. CDR3 loop: CASSVETGDNQPQHF. The DNA of the CDR3 is TGTGCCAGCAGCGTAGAAACAGGGGACAATCAGCCCCAGCATTTT.

The rearrangement links TRBV28 to TRBJ2-1; 11 positions match TRBD2. The CDR3 consists of 15 residues. The V segment lost 6 bases and the J segment 6 bases; nucleotides outside the gene matches: 7. CDR1 is MDHEN, CDR2 SYDVKM, per germline. CDR3 nucleotide sequence: TGTGCCAGCAGCTCTAGCGGGAGGTTGGGCAATGAGCAGTTCTTC. This sequence encodes CASSSSGRLGNEQFF. Together with reference TRBV28 and TRBJ2-1, the CDR3 gives the full variable domain: DVKVTQSSRYLVKRTGEKVFLECVQDMDHENMFWYRQDPGLGLRLIYFSYDVKMKEKGDIPEGYSVSREKKERFSLILESASTNQTSMYLCASSSSGRLGNEQFFGPGTRLTVL.

CDR3 protein: CASSPGQSYGYTF. CDR3 sequence (DNA): TGCGCCAGCAGCCCCGGACAGAGCTATGGCTACACCTTC. The rearrangement uses TRBV4-3 and TRBJ1-2; D perhaps matches TRBD1 (6 bases). The CDR3 has 13 residues. The germline V gene has CDR1 LGHNA and CDR2 YSLEER. Trimming pared 4 bases from V and 4 bases from J, leaving 10 bases between.

The CDR3 protein is CASSYSTGQGFYGYTF. For the CDR3, the DNA is TGTGCCAGCAGTTACTCGACAGGGCAGGGGTTCTATGGCTACACCTTC. This sequence joins TRBV6-5 and TRBJ1-2; 7 bases agree with TRBD1. V dropped 0 bases and J dropped 4; count of bases not matched to a gene: 8. This CDR3 has 16 amino acids. Per the germline V gene, CDR1 is MNHEY and CDR2 is SVGAGI.

This clone was seen ten or more times. This sequence joins TRBV4-3 and TRBJ1-1; possible D gene TRBD1, 5 bases. The V gene lost 2 bases and the J gene lost 0 bases, with 19 bases spanning the gap. Germline values: CDR1 LGHNA, CDR2 YSLEER. The CDR3 has 18 amino acids. The DNA of the CDR3 is TGCGCCAGCAGCCAAAATACTTGGCTCGAGGACATGAACACTGAAGCTTTCTTT. Translating gives CASSQNTWLEDMNTEAFF.

This chain connects TRBV5-1 to TRBJ2-4; possibly TRBD1 for D (6 bases). The V gene lost 4 bases and the J gene lost 0 bases, with 11 bases spanning the gap. Germline V gene data show CDR1 as SGHRS and CDR2 as YFSETQ. The CDR3 is made up of 15 amino acids. CDR3 sequence reads: CASSKRTEAKNIQYF. In DNA, the CDR3 is TGCGCCAGCAGCAAACGGACAGAAGCCAAAAACATTCAGTACTTC.

The V call is TRBV13, the J call TRBJ1-2; 8 bases are a match to TRBD1. Germline lookup yields CDR1 PRHDT and CDR2 FYEKMQ (reference sequence). The CDR3 runs 15 residues. The V and J ends lost 5 bases and 4 bases, in that order; junction bases with no gene match: 9. CDR3 amino acids: CASSGIQGAFYGYTF. CDR3 DNA: TGTGCCAGCAGCGGTATTCAGGGGGCGTTCTATGGCTACACCTTC.

With respect to this clone: The sample carries other DNA sequences with the same CDR3. The V gene is TRBV2, the J gene TRBJ2-7; D may be TRBD1 (5 bases). The ends were cut back, 1 base at V and 2 bases at J, with 6 bases in the middle. CDR3 length: 13 residues. Germline V gene sequence: CDR1 SNHLY, CDR2 FYNNEI. The CDR3 reads CASSEVTAYEQYF. The CDR3 bases are TGTGCCAGCAGTGAAGTGACAGCCTACGAGCAGTACTTC.

The genes are TRBV7-9 and TRBJ2-7; 11 bases line up with TRBD2. The CDR3 has 13 amino acids. J was trimmed by 4 bases and V by 6 bases; bases with no gene match: 2. Germline values: CDR1 SEHNR, CDR2 FQNEAQ (reference sequence). CDR3 loop: CASRLAGDYEQYF. Here the CDR3 DNA reads TGTGCCAGCAGACTAGCGGGAGATTACGAGCAGTACTTC.

The chain couples TRBV29-1 to TRBJ2-3, with 9 bases fitting TRBD2. CDR3 size: 16 residues. V dropped 4 bases and J dropped 2; count of bases not matched to a gene: 10. The V gene's germline CDR1 is SQVTM and CDR2 ANQGSEA. CDR3 sequence (DNA): TGCAGCGTTGTGCCCATAGCGGGAGTTACCACAGATACGCAGTATTTT. Encoded protein: CSVVPIAGVTTDTQYF.

The chain employs TRBV29-1 and TRBJ2-1; TRBD2 matches 8 bases. Germline V CDR1 and CDR2: SQVTM, ANQGSEA. The CDR3 length is 14 residues. J lost 6 bases, V lost 3 bases, and 7 bases had no gene match. The CDR3 DNA reads as TGCAGCGTTGAGGCGCGGGAGGTTTTCAATGAGCAGTTCTTC. It codes for CSVEAREVFNEQFF.

The chain is built from TRBV11-3 and TRBJ2-2; weak D call: TRBD2 (6 bases). Germline V lookup: CDR1 SGHNT, CDR2 YENEEA. This CDR3 is built from 14 residues. Trimming cost V 1 base and J 3 bases, with 6 bases left between them. CDR3 coding DNA: TGTGCCAGCAGCTTAGGGGGGGACACCGGGGAGCTGTTTTTT. Translation: CASSLGGDTGELFF.